This T cell receptor beta chain was retrieved from a study of CD8 T cells in ankylosing spondylitis. This CDR3 has 14 residues. Looked up from germline, CDR1 is SEHNR and CDR2 is FQNEAQ (reference sequence). With V trimmed by 2 bases and J by 0 bases, 1 base remained unmatched. Many counts were recorded for this clonotype. The antigen remains undetermined. Study findings and constraints: What appeared characteristic of ankylosing spondylitis blood was a TCR beta motif of eight highly homologous variants. Disease-linked clones had a CD8+ phenotype and relatively low frequency in peripheral blood. A number of the motif variants had already been described in reactive arthritis synovial fluid and blood.

TCRdb re-called the 5' RACE reads through MiXCR, storing one row per CDR3 protein. The sample comprises 250,000 to 400,000 distinct CDR3 sequences, more than 9% of which are singletons, and roughly a tenth rests with the top ten. This TCR was recovered from a female donor with ankylosing spondylitis or in good health (not recorded which). V and J are TRBV7-9 and TRBJ2-7; 7 positions agree with TRBD1. The sample comprised blood, either unsorted or a sorted T cell fraction (not recorded which). The CDR3 protein is CASSLNRGSYEQYF. CDR3 nucleotide sequence: TGTGCCAGCAGCTTAAACAGGGGCTCCTACGAGCAGTACTTC.